This TCR beta chain was observed in a study of T-cell reconstitution after alpha-beta-depleted transplantation in children. Study findings and constraints: Roughly two months post-transplant, alpha-beta T cells reportedly originated from several hundred graft clones that had expanded. Once a year had passed after transplant, T-cell counts and diversity came mostly from newly produced T cells. In some patients, recipient T cells and intrathymic progenitors surviving conditioning explained high day-60 diversity.

The table lists this clonotype with many counts. The antigen remains undetermined. Library preparation (for TCRbeta) was performed with unique molecular identifiers. Via MiXCR, TCRdb re-called the PCR reads, giving one row per CDR3 protein. In the table there are about 160,000 distinct CDR3 sequences, 11% of which are singletons. This receptor was obtained from a boy aged 2 to 10 with acute myeloid leukemia, due to receive a stem cell transplant. The material was PBMCs, obtained before TCRalphabeta/CD19-depleted stem cell transplant.

The CDR3 nucleotides read TGTGCCAGCAGGAAAGGACAGGGGACGCAGTTCTTC. Protein sequence: CASRKGQGTQFF. The chain is built from TRBV5-6 and TRBJ2-1, with 9 bases aligning to TRBD1. The CDR3 length is 12 residues. V trimming: 5 bases; J trimming: 12 bases; junction bases outside the gene matches: 6. The V gene's germline CDR1 is SGHDT and CDR2 YYEEEE. The full variable domain, rest sourced from reference TRBV5-6 and TRBJ2-1, is DAGVTQSPTHLIKTRGQQVTLRCSPKSGHDTVSWYQQALGQGPQFIFQYYEEEERQRGNFPDRFSGHQFPNYSSELNVNALLLGDSALYLCASRKGQGTQFFGPGTRLTVL.